This entry features one TCR beta chain sequence. These data belong to a study of blood T cell repertoires in COVID-19. Study-level information: T cells, B-cell-depleted T cells, or PBMCs supplied cDNA or gDNA.

This CDR3 comprises 11 residues. CDR1 and CDR2 (germline): MDHEN, SYDVKM. V was cut by 4 bases and J by 5 bases, with 3 bases left in between. Assay: immunoSEQ multiplex PCR; the TCRdb copy retains only in-frame clones and omits some. This table has 250,000 or so clones, around nine tenths appearing once. V is TRBV28 and J is TRBJ2-1; no firm D call. Sequencing was performed on peripheral blood. The sequence was collected from a woman in her forties who had recovered from COVID-19. The CDR3 sequence: CASSSNNEQFF. CDR3 sequence (DNA): TGTGCCAGCAGTTCCAACAATGAGCAGTTCTTC.